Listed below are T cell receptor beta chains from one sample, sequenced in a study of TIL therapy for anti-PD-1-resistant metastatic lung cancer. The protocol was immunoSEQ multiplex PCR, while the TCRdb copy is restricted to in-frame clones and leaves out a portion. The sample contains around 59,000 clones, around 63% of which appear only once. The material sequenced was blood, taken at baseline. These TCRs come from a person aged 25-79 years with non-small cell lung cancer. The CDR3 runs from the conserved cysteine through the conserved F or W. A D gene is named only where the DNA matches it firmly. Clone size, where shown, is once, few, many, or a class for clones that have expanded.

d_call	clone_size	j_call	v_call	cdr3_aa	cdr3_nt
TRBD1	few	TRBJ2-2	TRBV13	CASSDQVAGTGNTGELFF	TGTGCCAGCAGCGACCAAGTAGCCGGGACAGGAAACACCGGGGAGCTGTTTTTT
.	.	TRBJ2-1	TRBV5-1	CASSLLSGSSYNEQFF	TGCGCCAGCAGCTTACTGAGTGGGAGCTCCTACAATGAGCAGTTCTTC
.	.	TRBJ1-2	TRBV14	CASSEQGPRVGYTF	TGTGCCAGCAGCGAACAGGGACCGCGGGTTGGCTACACCTTC
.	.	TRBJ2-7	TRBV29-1	CSVRGPAGQSSYEQYF	TGCAGCGTTCGGGGGCCTGCGGGCCAGTCCTCCTACGAGCAGTACTTC
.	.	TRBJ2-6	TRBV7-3	CASSPSSGSGANVLTF	TGTGCCAGCAGCCCAAGTTCGGGCTCTGGGGCCAACGTCCTGACTTTC
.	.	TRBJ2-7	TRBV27	CASSEVQGTLHEQYF	TGTGCCAGCAGTGAGGTGCAGGGAACTCTCCACGAGCAGTACTTC
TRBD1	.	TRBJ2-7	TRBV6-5	CASSQTGTAPYEQYF	TGTGCCAGCAGTCAAACCGGGACAGCACCCTACGAGCAGTACTTC
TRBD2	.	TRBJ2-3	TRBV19	CASSIVSGGRSVRDTQYF	TGTGCCAGTAGTATAGTTTCGGGGGGAAGGTCGGTCCGGGATACGCAGTATTTT
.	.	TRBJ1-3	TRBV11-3	CASSRQGNTIYF	TGTGCCAGCAGCCGACAGGGAAACACCATATATTTT
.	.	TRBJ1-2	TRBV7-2	CASSLWQGQNYGYTF	TGTGCCAGCAGCTTATGGCAGGGACAAAACTATGGCTACACCTTC
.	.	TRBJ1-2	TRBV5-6	CASSLHDGDLPYGYTF	TGTGCCAGCAGCCTCCACGACGGGGACCTACCCTATGGCTACACCTTC
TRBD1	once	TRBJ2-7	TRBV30	CAWSRDRRYEQYF	TGTGCCTGGTCCCGGGACAGGAGGTACGAGCAGTACTTC
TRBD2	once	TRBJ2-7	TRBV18	CASSPGLAEIYEQYF	TGTGCCAGCTCACCAGGACTAGCGGAAATCTACGAGCAGTACTTC
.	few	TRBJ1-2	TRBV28	CASDDKRGGGTGYTF	TGTGCCAGCGATGATAAACGGGGCGGGGGGACTGGCTACACCTTC
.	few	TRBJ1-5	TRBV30	CAWGGSNQPQHF	TGTGCCTGGGGCGGGTCCAATCAGCCCCAGCATTTT
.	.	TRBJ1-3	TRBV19	CASSIRGNTIYF	TGTGCCAGTAGTATCAGAGGAAACACCATATATTTT
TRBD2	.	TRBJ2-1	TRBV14	CASSLALSSGRKFF	TGTGCCAGCAGCCTCGCGCTATCTAGCGGGAGGAAGTTCTTC
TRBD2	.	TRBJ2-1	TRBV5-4	CASRRGGGEYNEQFF	TGTGCCAGCCGCCGGGGGGGCGGGGAATACAATGAGCAGTTCTTC
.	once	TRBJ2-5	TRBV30	CAWTGQDQETQYF	TGTGCCTGGACGGGGCAGGACCAAGAGACCCAGTACTTC
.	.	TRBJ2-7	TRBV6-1	CASSASEFGGEQYF	TGTGCCAGCAGTGCTTCGGAGTTTGGGGGCGAGCAGTACTTC
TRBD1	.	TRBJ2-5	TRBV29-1	CSAPRQGSIRETQYF	TGCAGCGCTCCCCGACAGGGTTCGATCCGAGAGACCCAGTACTTC
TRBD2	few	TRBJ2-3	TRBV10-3	CAISVSGRATDTQYF	TGTGCCATCAGTGTCAGCGGGAGGGCCACAGATACGCAGTATTTT
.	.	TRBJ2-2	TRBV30	CAWSIEGITGELFF	TGTGCCTGGAGTATAGAAGGTATCACCGGGGAGCTGTTTTTT
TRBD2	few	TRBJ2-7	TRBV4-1	CASSRTSGSVSYEQYF	TGCGCCAGCAGCCGGACTAGCGGGAGTGTATCCTACGAGCAGTACTTC
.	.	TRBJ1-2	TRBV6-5	CASSSLPALMEGYTF	TGTGCCAGCAGCTCTCTACCTGCCCTGATGGAGGGCTACACCTTC
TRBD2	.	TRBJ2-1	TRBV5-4	CASSLVFSGGYYNEQFF	TGTGCCAGCAGCTTGGTGTTTAGCGGGGGGTACTACAATGAGCAGTTCTTC
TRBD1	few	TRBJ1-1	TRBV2	CASRETGEAFF	TGTGCCAGCAGAGAGACAGGGGAAGCTTTCTTT
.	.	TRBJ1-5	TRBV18	CASSHDRGRINQPQHF	TGTGCCAGCTCACACGACAGAGGACGGATCAATCAGCCCCAGCATTTT
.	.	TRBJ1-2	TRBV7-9	CASSQDDYGYTF	TGTGCCAGCAGCCAGGATGACTATGGCTACACCTTC
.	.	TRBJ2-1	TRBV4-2	CASSQDLYSDNEQFF	TGTGCCAGCAGCCAAGACCTATATTCTGACAATGAGCAGTTCTTC
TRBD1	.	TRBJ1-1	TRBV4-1	CASSQLGQQSTEAFF	TGCGCCAGCAGCCAACTGGGACAGCAGTCCACTGAAGCTTTCTTT
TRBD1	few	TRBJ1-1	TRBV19	CATQDRDKGYTEAFF	TGTGCCACCCAAGACAGGGATAAGGGGTACACTGAAGCTTTCTTT
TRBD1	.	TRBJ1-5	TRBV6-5	CASRTGTQPQHF	TGTGCCAGCAGGACAGGGACTCAGCCCCAGCATTTT
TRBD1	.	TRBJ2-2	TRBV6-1	CASSSDRGPTGELFF	TGTGCCAGCAGTTCCGACAGGGGCCCCACCGGGGAGCTGTTTTTT
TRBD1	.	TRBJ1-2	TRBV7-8	CASSLQGAYGYTF	TGTGCCAGCAGCCTCCAGGGGGCTTATGGCTACACCTTC
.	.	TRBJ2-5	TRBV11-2	CASSSGPGETQYF	TGTGCCAGCAGCTCCGGGCCGGGGGAGACCCAGTACTTC
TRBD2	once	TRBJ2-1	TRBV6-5	CASSYLGLATYEQFF	TGTGCCAGCAGTTACCTGGGACTAGCGACGTATGAGCAGTTCTTC
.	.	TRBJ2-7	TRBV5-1	CASSLVINSYEQYF	TGCGCCAGCAGCTTGGTCATCAACTCCTACGAGCAGTACTTC
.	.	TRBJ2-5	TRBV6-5	CASTQGGKRETQYF	TGTGCCAGCACCCAAGGAGGGAAGAGGGAGACCCAGTACTTC
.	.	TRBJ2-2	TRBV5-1	CASSLGSSGTGELFF	TGCGCCAGCAGCTTGGGTTCTAGTGGGACCGGGGAGCTGTTTTTT
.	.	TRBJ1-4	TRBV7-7	CASSQGLNEKLFF	TGTGCTAGCAGCCAGGGGCTTAATGAAAAACTGTTTTTT
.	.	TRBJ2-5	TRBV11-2	CASSSALETQYF	TGTGCCAGCAGCTCCGCCTTAGAGACCCAGTACTTC
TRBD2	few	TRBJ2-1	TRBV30	CAWKRLAETGQFF	TGTGCCTGGAAGAGACTAGCGGAGACGGGCCAGTTCTTC
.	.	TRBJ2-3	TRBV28	CASSLLQGGTDTQYF	TGTGCCAGCAGTTTATTACAGGGAGGGACAGATACGCAGTATTTT
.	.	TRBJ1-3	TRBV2	CASTPPFWGFKGNTIYF	TGTGCCAGCACTCCCCCCTTCTGGGGATTTAAAGGAAACACCATATATTTT
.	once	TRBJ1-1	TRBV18	CASSLYSEGSTEAFF	TGTGCCAGCTCACTTTACTCCGAGGGGAGCACTGAAGCTTTCTTT
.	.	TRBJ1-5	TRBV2	CASSETAPVQPQHF	TGTGCCAGCAGTGAAACAGCCCCGGTTCAGCCCCAGCATTTT
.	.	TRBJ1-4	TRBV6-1	CASSSPPSSGEKLFF	TGTGCCAGCAGTTCCCCCCCAAGTTCGGGGGAAAAACTGTTTTTT
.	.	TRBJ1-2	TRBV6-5	CASSYRARDGYTF	TGTGCCAGCAGTTACAGAGCAAGGGATGGCTACACCTTC
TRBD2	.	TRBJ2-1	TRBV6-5	CASSYQLAGGSEQFF	TGTGCCAGCAGTTACCAACTAGCGGGAGGGAGTGAGCAGTTCTTC
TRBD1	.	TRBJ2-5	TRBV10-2	CASRGTVKETQYF	TGCGCCAGCAGGGGGACAGTTAAAGAGACCCAGTACTTC
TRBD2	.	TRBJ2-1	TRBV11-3	CASSLAGAGSEQFF	TGTGCCAGCAGCCTAGCGGGAGCTGGGAGTGAGCAGTTCTTC
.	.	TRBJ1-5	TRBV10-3	CATTRTRAEQPQHF	TGTGCCACCACCCGTACTAGGGCCGAACAGCCCCAGCATTTT
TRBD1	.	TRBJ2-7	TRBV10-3	CAIRKTGQRYEQYF	TGTGCCATCAGGAAGACGGGACAGCGGTACGAGCAGTACTTC
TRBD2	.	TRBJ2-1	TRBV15	CATQSSGSRDEQFF	TGTGCCACGCAAAGTAGCGGGAGTCGTGATGAGCAGTTCTTC
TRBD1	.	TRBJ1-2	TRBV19	CASSIRDSPYGYTF	TGTGCCAGTAGTATCCGGGACAGTCCTTATGGCTACACCTTC
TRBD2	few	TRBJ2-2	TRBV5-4	CASSLELAGDRELFF	TGTGCCAGCAGCTTGGAACTAGCGGGGGATAGGGAGCTGTTTTTT
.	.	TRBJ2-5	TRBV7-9	CASRLGAETQYF	TGTGCCAGCAGATTAGGGGCTGAGACCCAGTACTTC
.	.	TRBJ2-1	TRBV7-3	CASSLDGAGYNEQFF	TGTGCCAGCAGCTTGGACGGGGCCGGCTACAATGAGCAGTTCTTC